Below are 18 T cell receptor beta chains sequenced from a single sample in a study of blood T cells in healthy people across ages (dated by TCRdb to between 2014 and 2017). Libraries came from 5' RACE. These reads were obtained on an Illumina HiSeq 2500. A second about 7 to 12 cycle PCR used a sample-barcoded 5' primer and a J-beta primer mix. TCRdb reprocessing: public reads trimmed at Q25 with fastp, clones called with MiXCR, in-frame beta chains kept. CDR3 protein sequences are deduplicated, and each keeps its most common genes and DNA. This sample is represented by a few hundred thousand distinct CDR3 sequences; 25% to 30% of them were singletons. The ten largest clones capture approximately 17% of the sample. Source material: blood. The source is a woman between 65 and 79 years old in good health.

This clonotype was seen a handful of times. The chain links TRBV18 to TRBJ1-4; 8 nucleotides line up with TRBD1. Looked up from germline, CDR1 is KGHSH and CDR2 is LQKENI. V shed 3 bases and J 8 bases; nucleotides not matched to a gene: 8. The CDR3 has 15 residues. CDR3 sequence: CASSPKTGAYEKLFF. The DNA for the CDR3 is TGTGCCAGCTCACCTAAGACAGGGGCGTACGAAAAACTGTTTTTT.

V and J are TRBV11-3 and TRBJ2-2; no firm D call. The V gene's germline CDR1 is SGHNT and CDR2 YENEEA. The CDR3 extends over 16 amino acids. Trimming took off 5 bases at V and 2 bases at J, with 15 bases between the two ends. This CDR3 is CASSVLSGPNTGELFF. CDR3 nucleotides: TGTGCCAGCAGCGTTCTGTCTGGGCCCAACACCGGGGAGCTGTTTTTT.

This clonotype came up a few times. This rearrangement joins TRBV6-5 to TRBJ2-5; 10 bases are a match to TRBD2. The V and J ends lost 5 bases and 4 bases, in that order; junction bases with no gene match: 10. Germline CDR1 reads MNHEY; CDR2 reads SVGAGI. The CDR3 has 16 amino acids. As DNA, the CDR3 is TGTGCCAGCAGTCCCGACAGCGGGGGGGCCGGAGAGACCCAGTACTTC. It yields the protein CASSPDSGGAGETQYF.

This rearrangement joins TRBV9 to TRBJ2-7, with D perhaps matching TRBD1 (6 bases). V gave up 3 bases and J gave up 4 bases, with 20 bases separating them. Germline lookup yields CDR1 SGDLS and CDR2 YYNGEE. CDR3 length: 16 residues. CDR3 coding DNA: TGTGCCAGCAGCGACAATTCTGGGACACCAAATTACGAGCAGTACTTC. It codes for CASSDNSGTPNYEQYF. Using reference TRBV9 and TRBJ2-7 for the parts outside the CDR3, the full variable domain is DSGVTQTPKHLITATGQRVTLRCSPRSGDLSVYWYQQSLDQGLQFLIQYYNGEERAKGNILERFSAQQFPDLHSELNLSSLELGDSALYFCASSDNSGTPNYEQYFGPGTRLTVT.

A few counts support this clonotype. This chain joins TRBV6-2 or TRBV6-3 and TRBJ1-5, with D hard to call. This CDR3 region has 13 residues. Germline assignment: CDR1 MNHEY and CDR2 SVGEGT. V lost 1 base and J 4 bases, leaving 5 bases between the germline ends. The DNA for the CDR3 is TGTGCCAGCAGTTACTGGAATAATCAGCCCCAGCATTTT. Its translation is CASSYWNNQPQHF.

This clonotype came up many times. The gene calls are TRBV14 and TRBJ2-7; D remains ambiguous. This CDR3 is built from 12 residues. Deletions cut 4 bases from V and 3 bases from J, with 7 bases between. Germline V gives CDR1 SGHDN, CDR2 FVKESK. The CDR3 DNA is TGTGCCAGCAGCCCCGCAAACTACGAGCAGTACTTC. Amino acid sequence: CASSPANYEQYF.

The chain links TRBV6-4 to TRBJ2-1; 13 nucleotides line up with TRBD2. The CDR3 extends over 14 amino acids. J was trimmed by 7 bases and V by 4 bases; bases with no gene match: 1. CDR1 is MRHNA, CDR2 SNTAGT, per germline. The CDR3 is CASSATSGGNEQFF. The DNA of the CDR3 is TGTGCCAGCAGTGCGACTAGCGGGGGGAATGAGCAGTTCTTC.

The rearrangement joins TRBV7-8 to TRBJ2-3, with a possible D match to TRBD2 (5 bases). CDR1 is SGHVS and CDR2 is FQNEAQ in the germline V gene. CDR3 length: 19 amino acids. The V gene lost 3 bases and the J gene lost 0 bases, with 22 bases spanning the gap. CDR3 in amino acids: CASSFRRVQLRLSTDTQYF. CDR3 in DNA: TGTGCCAGCAGCTTCCGGCGGGTTCAATTACGATTAAGCACAGATACGCAGTATTTT.

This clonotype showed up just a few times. The CDR3 DNA is TGTGCCAGCAGTTCACACCGGGACACCCGGACCCTCGAGCAGTACTTC. Its translation is CASSSHRDTRTLEQYF. The rearrangement uses TRBV6-2 or TRBV6-3 and TRBJ2-7, with TRBD1 as a possible D gene (6 bases). V was clipped by 4 bases and J by 6 bases, with 22 bases between them. CDR1 is MNHEY, CDR2 SVGEGT, per germline. This CDR3 spans 16 amino acids.

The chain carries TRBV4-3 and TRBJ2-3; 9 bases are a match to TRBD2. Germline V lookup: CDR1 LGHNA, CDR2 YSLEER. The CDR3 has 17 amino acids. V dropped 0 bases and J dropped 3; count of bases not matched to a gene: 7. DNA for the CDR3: TGCGCCAGCAGCCAAGATTGGAGTAGCGGGGGTACAGATACGCAGTATTTT. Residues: CASSQDWSSGGTDTQYF.

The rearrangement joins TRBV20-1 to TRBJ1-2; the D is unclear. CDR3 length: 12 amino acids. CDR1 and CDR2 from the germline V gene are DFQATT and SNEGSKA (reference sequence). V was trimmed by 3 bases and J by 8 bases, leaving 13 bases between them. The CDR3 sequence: CSARVDGGGYTF. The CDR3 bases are TGCAGTGCTAGGGTGGACGGAGGAGGCTACACCTTC.

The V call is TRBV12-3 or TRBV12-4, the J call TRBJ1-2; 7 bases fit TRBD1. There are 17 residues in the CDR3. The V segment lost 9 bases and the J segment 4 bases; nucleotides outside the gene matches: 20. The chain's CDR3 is CASSPGTAGSLGYGYTF. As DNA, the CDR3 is TGTGCCAGTAGTCCCGGGACAGCTGGGAGTCTAGGCTATGGCTACACCTTC.

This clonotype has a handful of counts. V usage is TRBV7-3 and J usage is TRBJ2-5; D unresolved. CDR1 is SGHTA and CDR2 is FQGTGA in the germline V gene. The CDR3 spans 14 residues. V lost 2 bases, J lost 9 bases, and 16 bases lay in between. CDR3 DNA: TGTGCCAGCAGCTTATTTGGCGCCCAATTCCCCCAGTACTTC. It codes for CASSLFGAQFPQYF.

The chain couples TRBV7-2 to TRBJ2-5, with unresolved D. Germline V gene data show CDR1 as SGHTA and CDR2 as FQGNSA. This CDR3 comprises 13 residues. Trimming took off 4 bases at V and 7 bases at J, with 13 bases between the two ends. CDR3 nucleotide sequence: TGTGCCAGCAGCTACCAGCCTACGGGGACCCAGTACTTC. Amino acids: CASSYQPTGTQYF.

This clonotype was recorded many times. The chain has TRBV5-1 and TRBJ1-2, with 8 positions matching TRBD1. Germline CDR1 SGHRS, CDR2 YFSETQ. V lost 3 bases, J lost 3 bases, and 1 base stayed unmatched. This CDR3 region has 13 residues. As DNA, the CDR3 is TGCGCCAGCAGCTCGACAGGGGACTATGGCTACACCTTC. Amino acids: CASSSTGDYGYTF.

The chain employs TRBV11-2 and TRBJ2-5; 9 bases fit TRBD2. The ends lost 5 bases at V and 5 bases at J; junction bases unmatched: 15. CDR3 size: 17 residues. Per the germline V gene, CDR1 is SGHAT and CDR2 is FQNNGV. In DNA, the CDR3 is TGTGCCAGCAGCGACAGTTTAGCGGGAGAGATTTTCGAGACCCAGTACTTC. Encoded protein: CASSDSLAGEIFETQYF.

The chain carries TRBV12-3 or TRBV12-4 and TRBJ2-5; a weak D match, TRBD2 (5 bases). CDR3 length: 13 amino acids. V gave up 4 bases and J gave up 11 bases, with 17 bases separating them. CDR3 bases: TGTGCCAGCAGTTACCGGATACCGAGGGAGCAGTACTTC. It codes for CASSYRIPREQYF.

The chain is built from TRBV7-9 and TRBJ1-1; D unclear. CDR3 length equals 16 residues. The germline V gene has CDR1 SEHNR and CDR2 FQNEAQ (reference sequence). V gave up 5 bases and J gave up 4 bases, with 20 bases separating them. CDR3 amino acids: CASSLPPGRGTTEAFF. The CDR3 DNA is TGTGCCAGCAGCCTCCCACCGGGCAGAGGAACCACTGAAGCTTTCTTT.